This is a list of T cell receptor beta chains from one sample in a study of blood T cell repertoires in COVID-19. Clones were read by immunoSEQ multiplex PCR, and TCRdb kept only the in-frame ones, dropping some. There are about 170,000 clones in the sample; 83% occur only once, and roughly 20% lies in the top ten. Sequences were obtained from peripheral blood. All receptors derive from a woman in her 70s who had recovered from COVID-19. CDR3s include the opening cysteine and the closing phenylalanine or tryptophan. The D gene is left open where the match is weak. Some rows have no size entry. The others give once, few or many, or a class for an expanded clone.

D | size | J | V | CDR3 | DNA
TRBD2 | NA | TRBJ2-7 | TRBV27 | CASSFSRREAGGEQYF | TGTGCCAGCAGTTTTTCGCGGCGGGAGGCGGGGGGCGAGCAGTACTTC
TRBD1 | NA | TRBJ1-1 | TRBV11-3 | CASSADRENTEAFF | TGTGCCAGCAGCGCCGACAGGGAGAACACTGAAGCTTTCTTT
TRBD1 | NA | TRBJ1-3 | TRBV4-2 | CASSRRTGPGNTIYF | TGTGCCAGCAGCCGGCGGACAGGGCCTGGAAACACCATATATTTT
NA | once | TRBJ1-2 | TRBV3-1/TRBV3-2 | CASSRGEGGYTF | TGTGCCAGCAGCCGAGGGGAGGGGGGCTACACCTTC
TRBD2 | NA | TRBJ2-7 | TRBV11-2 | CASSLVAGSYEQYF | TGTGCCAGCAGCTTAGTAGCGGGGTCCTACGAGCAGTACTTC
NA | NA | TRBJ2-3 | TRBV30 | CAWSEGGVSTHGDTQYF | TGTGCCTGGAGTGAAGGCGGTGTTTCCACCCACGGAGATACGCAGTATTTT
NA | NA | TRBJ2-5 | TRBV11-2 | CASSPGGPTGAETQYF | TGTGCCAGCAGCCCGGGGGGCCCGACAGGCGCAGAGACCCAGTACTTC
TRBD2 | NA | TRBJ2-3 | TRBV11-3 | CASSLAGGGTDTQYF | TGTGCCAGCAGCTTAGCCGGGGGGGGGACAGATACGCAGTATTTT
NA | NA | TRBJ2-5 | TRBV18 | CASSPRSETQYF | TGTGCCAGCTCACCACGGAGTGAGACCCAGTACTTC
TRBD1 | NA | TRBJ1-2 | TRBV28 | CASREGARNYGYTF | TGTGCCAGCAGAGAGGGGGCGCGGAACTATGGCTACACCTTC
NA | NA | TRBJ1-6 | TRBV9 | CASSGTDGYSPLHF | TGTGCCAGCAGCGGGACAGACGGTTATTCACCCCTCCACTTT
TRBD2 | NA | TRBJ2-1 | TRBV6-5 | CASSYGLAGGDEQFF | TGTGCCAGCAGTTATGGACTAGCGGGAGGGGATGAGCAGTTCTTC
NA | NA | TRBJ1-1 | TRBV30 | CAWSVWRGNTEAFF | TGTGCCTGGAGTGTATGGCGGGGGAACACTGAAGCTTTCTTT
NA | NA | TRBJ1-1 | TRBV11-2 | CASSLSPNRAPGTEAFF | TGTGCCAGCAGCTTATCCCCAAACAGGGCGCCGGGCACTGAAGCTTTCTTT
TRBD1 | NA | TRBJ2-7 | TRBV7-8 | CASRVTGGVYEQYF | TGTGCCAGCAGGGTTACAGGGGGCGTGTACGAGCAGTACTTC
NA | few | TRBJ2-6 | TRBV4-1 | CASSPGSSGANVLTF | TGCGCCAGCAGCCCCGGGAGCTCTGGGGCCAACGTCCTGACTTTC
NA | NA | TRBJ1-1 | TRBV18 | CASSPIGGTEAFF | TGTGCCAGCTCGCCGATAGGGGGCACTGAAGCTTTCTTT
NA | NA | TRBJ2-7 | TRBV6-1 | CASSITGYDMGEQYF | TGTGCCAGCAGCATAACAGGGTACGATATGGGCGAGCAGTACTTC
TRBD1 | NA | TRBJ1-1 | TRBV19 | CASSPGGREAFF | TGTGCCAGTAGCCCAGGGGGTCGTGAAGCTTTCTTT
NA | NA | TRBJ2-1 | TRBV7-3 | CASSWVGGDEQFF | TGTGCCAGCAGCTGGGTTGGGGGCGATGAGCAGTTCTTC
TRBD2 | NA | TRBJ2-1 | TRBV7-6 | CASSLPSGRDGEQFF | TGTGCCAGCAGCTTACCTAGCGGGAGGGACGGGGAGCAGTTCTTC
TRBD2 | few | TRBJ2-3 | TRBV4-2 | CASRGTSGDTQYF | TGTGCCAGCCGGGGGACTAGCGGAGATACGCAGTATTTT
TRBD2 | NA | TRBJ2-5 | TRBV5-4 | CASSSPLGGRGQETQYF | TGTGCCAGCAGCTCCCCCTTGGGCGGGAGGGGGCAAGAGACCCAGTACTTC
NA | NA | TRBJ1-5 | TRBV6-2/TRBV6-3 | CASSYWAGQNQPQHF | TGTGCCAGCAGTTACTGGGCCGGCCAAAATCAGCCCCAGCATTTT
NA | NA | TRBJ1-1 | TRBV6-2/TRBV6-3 | CASSYPPPGVNTEAFF | TGTGCCAGCAGTTACCCCCCCCCGGGGGTGAACACTGAAGCTTTCTTT
NA | NA | TRBJ2-7 | TRBV6-2/TRBV6-3 | CASSYLRTGYEQYF | TGTGCCAGCAGTTATTTAAGAACGGGCTACGAGCAGTACTTC
NA | NA | TRBJ1-3 | TRBV28 | CASREGLRNTIYF | TGTGCCAGCAGGGAGGGCCTACGAAACACCATATATTTT
NA | NA | TRBJ1-1 | TRBV3-1/TRBV3-2 | CASSPMGGRNTEAFF | TGTGCCAGCAGCCCGATGGGGGGACGGAACACTGAAGCTTTCTTT
NA | NA | TRBJ1-1 | TRBV27 | CASSPIRGGTEAFF | TGTGCCAGCAGTCCCATAAGGGGGGGCACTGAAGCTTTCTTT
TRBD2 | few | TRBJ2-1 | TRBV3-1/TRBV3-2 | CASSPGTTSREFF | TGTGCCAGCAGCCCCGGGACTACAAGCCGAGAGTTCTTC
NA | NA | TRBJ1-2 | TRBV6-6 | CASSPPDIPLNSGYTF | TGTGCCAGCAGTCCACCTGACATACCCCTTAACTCTGGCTACACCTTC
TRBD2 | NA | TRBJ2-7 | TRBV15 | CATSGPSGGTYEQYF | TGTGCCACCAGCGGCCCTAGCGGGGGAACCTACGAGCAGTACTTC
NA | few | TRBJ2-1 | TRBV2 | CASSPTRFDEQFF | TGTGCCAGCAGCCCGACTAGGTTCGATGAGCAGTTCTTC
TRBD1 | few | TRBJ2-6 | TRBV18 | CASSTTGGTAFGGANVLTF | TGTGCCAGCTCCACCACAGGGGGGACAGCCTTTGGTGGGGCCAACGTCCTGACTTTC
NA | NA | TRBJ1-6 | TRBV11-2 | CASSPSPQNSPLHF | TGTGCCAGCAGCCCTTCACCCCAGAATTCACCCCTCCACTTT
NA | NA | TRBJ1-1 | TRBV19 | CASMGALQMNTEAFF | TGTGCCAGTATGGGGGCCCTCCAAATGAACACTGAAGCTTTCTTT